Presented here are 27 T cell receptor beta chains from one specimen sequenced in a study of blood T cell repertoires in COVID-19. The data were produced by immunoSEQ multiplex PCR, yet TCRdb's version contains in-frame clones alone and is incomplete. Counted here are around 330,000 clones, approximately 91% occurring once; the ten biggest clones make up approximately 5%. Sequenced input: PBMCs or T cells enriched from blood (not recorded which). Receptors originate from a man in his fifties or sixties who had recovered from COVID-19.

The chain couples TRBV7-9 to TRBJ1-4; D remains unclear. The CDR3 consists of 15 residues. Germline assignment: CDR1 SEHNR and CDR2 FQNEAQ (reference sequence). V was shortened by 4 bases and J by 0 bases, with 9 bases between the two germline ends. CDR3 protein: CASSSSSATNEKLFF. The CDR3 nucleotides are TGTGCCAGCAGCTCCTCATCGGCAACTAATGAAAAACTGTTTTTT.

The chain couples TRBV20-1 to TRBJ2-1, with D hard to call. The V end lost 5 bases, the J end lost 11 bases, and 13 bases lay between the germline ends. Germline CDR1 and CDR2: DFQATT and SNEGSKA (reference sequence). The CDR3 runs 11 residues. CDR3 bases: TGCAGTGCTCTAGTACAACCGAAGCAGTTCTTC. Residues: CSALVQPKQFF.

The rearrangement links TRBV15 to TRBJ2-3; 9 bases align to TRBD2. Germline lookup yields CDR1 LNHNV and CDR2 YYDKDF (reference sequence). V lost 5 bases to trimming and J lost 3 bases; unmatched junction nucleotides: 12. This CDR3 region has 17 residues. For the CDR3, the DNA is TGTGCCACCAGCGATATACAGGGACTAGCTGTGACAGATACGCAGTATTTT. Protein: CATSDIQGLAVTDTQYF.

V gene TRBV5-4 combines with J gene TRBJ2-7; 10 nucleotides agree with TRBD2. V lost 3 bases to trimming and J lost 3 bases; unmatched junction nucleotides: 6. Looked up from germline, CDR1 is SGHNT and CDR2 is YYREEE (reference sequence). The CDR3 is 15 amino acids. CDR3 sequence: CASSSPGLASYEQYF. The DNA of the CDR3 is TGTGCCAGCAGCTCGCCGGGACTAGCGAGCTACGAGCAGTACTTC.

The chain combines TRBV18 with TRBJ1-3; the match to TRBD1 covers 11 bases. V lost 5 bases, J lost 2 bases, and 5 bases stayed unmatched. Germline V CDR1 and CDR2: KGHSH, LQKENI. CDR3 size: 16 residues. The CDR3 nucleotides are TGTGCCAGCTCAGCGGGACAGGGGGATGCTGGAAACACCATATATTTT. Its translation is CASSAGQGDAGNTIYF.

The V gene is TRBV6-2 or TRBV6-3, the J gene TRBJ2-1, with 10 bases identical to TRBD2. The trim removed 0 bases at V and 0 bases at J, leaving 11 bases unmatched. The germline gives CDR1 MNHEY, CDR2 SVGEGT. CDR3 length: 20 amino acids. Here the CDR3 DNA reads TGTGCCAGCAGTTACTCGATTCGGAGCGGGAGGGTTAGCTCCTACAATGAGCAGTTCTTC. Its translation: CASSYSIRSGRVSSYNEQFF.

V gene TRBV11-2 combines with J gene TRBJ1-4; tentative D call: TRBD1 (5 bases). CDR3 size: 13 residues. V shed 6 bases and J shed 3 bases, with 8 bases lying between them. CDR1 is SGHAT and CDR2 is FQNNGV in the germline V gene. The DNA of the CDR3 is TGTGCCAGCAGGAAGGGGCCTAATGAAAAACTGTTTTTT. Translating it yields CASRKGPNEKLFF.

The rearrangement joins TRBV5-1 to TRBJ2-5, with 14 bases fitting TRBD2. Germline CDR1 reads SGHRS; CDR2 reads YFSETQ. V was clipped by 4 bases and J by 0 bases; unmatched bases: 2. The CDR3 extends over 16 amino acids. CDR3 amino acids: CASSPGLAGDQETQYF. DNA for the CDR3: TGCGCCAGCAGCCCGGGACTAGCGGGAGACCAAGAGACCCAGTACTTC. Looking up the rest from reference TRBV5-1 and TRBJ2-5 gives the full variable domain: KAGVTQTPRYLIKTRGQQVTLSCSPISGHRSVSWYQQTPGQGLQFLFEYFSETQRNKGNFPGRFSGRQFSNSRSEMNVSTLELGDSALYLCASSPGLAGDQETQYFGPGTRLLVL.

The rearrangement joins TRBV19 to TRBJ1-5, with 7 bases matching TRBD1. Losses at the gene ends were 0 bases for V and 3 bases for J; bases not matched to a gene: 8. Germline CDR1 and CDR2: LNHDA and SQIVND (reference sequence). This CDR3 region has 17 residues. The CDR3 DNA reads TGTGCCAGTAGTATAGACTCCTCGACAGGGCTCAATCAGCCCCAGCATTTT. This codes for CASSIDSSTGLNQPQHF.

CDR3 DNA: TGTGCCACCAGTGAGGGACAGGAATGGTACGAGCAGTACTTC. It encodes CATSEGQEWYEQYF. The rearrangement uses TRBV24-1 and TRBJ2-7; 8 nucleotides line up with TRBD1. Germline trimming cut 4 bases from V and 4 bases from J; bases unmatched to any gene: 5. This CDR3 comprises 14 residues. CDR1 and CDR2 (germline): KGHDR, SFDVKD.

The chain couples TRBV19 to TRBJ1-5; 10 bases are a match to TRBD1. V lost 4 bases and J lost 1; bases outside the gene matches: 4. The CDR3 runs 16 residues. Per germline, CDR1 LNHDA and CDR2 SQIVND (reference sequence). CDR3 DNA sequence: TGTGCCAGTAGTAAGGGACAGGGGACCAGCAATCAGCCCCAGCATTTT. Its protein is CASSKGQGTSNQPQHF. Complete variable domain (other parts from reference TRBV19 and TRBJ1-5): DGGITQSPKYLFRKEGQNVTLSCEQNLNHDAMYWYRQDPGQGLRLIYYSQIVNDFQKGDIAEGYSVSREKKESFPLTVTSAQKNPTAFYLCASSKGQGTSNQPQHFGDGTRLSIL.

The chain combines TRBV6-5 with TRBJ2-5; TRBD1 aligns across 7 bases. From germline, CDR1 is MNHEY and CDR2 SVGAGI. There are 14 residues in the CDR3. Germline trimming cut 7 bases from V and 0 bases from J; bases unmatched to any gene: 5. The CDR3 here is CASISDRDQETQYF. The CDR3, as DNA: TGTGCCAGCATTTCCGACAGGGACCAAGAGACCCAGTACTTC.

This clone was counted only a few times. The chain combines TRBV6-5 with TRBJ1-5, with D perhaps TRBD1 (6 bases). The V end was cut by 6 bases, the J end by 0 bases, with 9 bases between. Germline CDR1 and CDR2: MNHEY and SVGAGI. This CDR3 spans 14 amino acids. CDR3 sequence reads: CASRQGYSNQPQHF. CDR3 DNA sequence: TGTGCCAGCAGACAGGGATATAGCAATCAGCCCCAGCATTTT.

The chain uses TRBV9 and TRBJ2-5, with 12 bases aligning to TRBD2. J lost 5 bases, V lost 4 bases, and 9 bases had no gene match. Looked up from germline, CDR1 is SGDLS and CDR2 is YYNGEE. This CDR3 has 16 amino acids. CDR3 protein: CASSPGGLAGPETQYF. CDR3 nucleotides: TGTGCCAGCAGCCCGGGAGGACTAGCGGGACCGGAGACCCAGTACTTC.

CDR3 bases: TGTGCCACCAGCGCAGGGGGGACAGATACGCAGTATTTT. Its protein product is CATSAGGTDTQYF. V gene TRBV24-1 combines with J gene TRBJ2-3; D possibly corresponds to TRBD1 (7 bases). The CDR3 extends over 13 amino acids. The V end lost 7 bases, the J end lost 3 bases, and 10 bases lay between the germline ends. The germline CDR1 and CDR2 sequences are KGHDR and SFDVKD.

In DNA, the CDR3 is TGTGCCAGCAGCTTGGGCGGAGTGGGAAACACCATATATTTT. Translation gives CASSLGGVGNTIYF. The genes are TRBV5-4 and TRBJ1-3; D unclear. The CDR3 totals 14 residues. The V gene lost 0 bases and the J gene lost 4 bases, with 8 bases spanning the gap. The germline V gene encodes CDR1 SGHNT and CDR2 YYREEE (reference sequence).

This clone was seen only once. The chain employs TRBV4-1 and TRBJ2-6; maybe TRBD2 (5 bases). CDR1 and CDR2 from the germline V gene are MGHRA and YSYEKL. V was cut by 0 bases and J by 4 bases, with 13 bases left in between. This CDR3 spans 17 amino acids. The CDR3 region has the DNA TGCGCCAGCAGCCAAGAAAGAGGGCACTCCGGGGCCAACGTCCTGACTTTC. This sequence encodes CASSQERGHSGANVLTF.

This chain links TRBV10-2 with TRBJ2-1, with 9 bases matching TRBD2. This CDR3 has 13 amino acids. The J segment lost 1 base and the V segment lost 10 bases, leaving 2 bases of the junction unmatched. Germline CDR1 and CDR2: WSHSY and SAAADI. The CDR3 DNA reads TGCGCCACCGGACTAGCGTCCTACAATGAGCAGTTCTTC. It is translated as CATGLASYNEQFF.

This chain joins TRBV11-3 and TRBJ2-7, with D unresolved. This CDR3 is 14 amino acids long. V lost 1 base and J lost 5, with 12 bases in between. Germline CDR1 is SGHNT and CDR2 is YENEEA. The CDR3 here is CASSLGNSPHEQYF. The DNA of the CDR3 is TGTGCCAGCAGCTTAGGGAACAGCCCGCACGAGCAGTACTTC.

The chain uses TRBV29-1 and TRBJ1-2; 9 bases fit TRBD1. The V gene's germline CDR1 is SQVTM and CDR2 ANQGSEA. This CDR3 contains 12 residues. V was pared by 7 bases and J by 6 bases, with 6 bases of the junction left unmatched. The CDR3 loop reads CSAEGQGHGYTF. CDR3 DNA: TGCAGCGCTGAGGGACAGGGTCATGGCTACACCTTC.

This CDR3 is CASSLWGQEYEQYF. DNA for the CDR3: TGTGCCAGCAGTTTATGGGGACAGGAGTACGAGCAGTACTTC. This sequence joins TRBV27 and TRBJ2-7; 8 nucleotides align to TRBD1. CDR1 is MNHEY and CDR2 is SMNVEV in the germline V gene (reference sequence). The CDR3 length is 14 residues. Unmatched junction bases numbered 3, after V lost 1 base and J lost 4 bases.

The chain couples TRBV27 to TRBJ2-7, with 8 bases lining up with TRBD2. Germline-derived CDR1 and CDR2 are MNHEY and SMNVEV (reference sequence). The junction had 9 bases not matched to a gene; V was cut back by 6 bases and J by 2 bases. The CDR3 is 15 amino acids. CDR3 amino acids: CASSRGGAQTYEQYF. The CDR3 DNA reads as TGTGCCAGCAGCCGGGGGGGGGCGCAAACCTACGAGCAGTACTTC.

V usage is TRBV7-2 and J usage is TRBJ2-3, with 8 bases lining up with TRBD2. Looked up from germline, CDR1 is SGHTA and CDR2 is FQGNSA. Losses at the gene ends were 3 bases for V and 6 bases for J; bases not matched to a gene: 11. The CDR3 has 16 residues. Here the CDR3 reads CASSFSAGGLGDTQYF. Here the CDR3 DNA reads TGTGCCAGCAGCTTCAGTGCGGGAGGTTTGGGGGATACGCAGTATTTT.

The CDR3 bases are TGTGCCACCAGTGATCAGCACTACAGGGATATCCGCGATCAGCCCCAGCATTTT. It translates to CATSDQHYRDIRDQPQHF. The chain carries TRBV24-1 and TRBJ1-5; possibly TRBD1 for D (6 bases). This CDR3 spans 18 amino acids. V lost 3 bases and J 5 bases, leaving 22 bases between the germline ends. Germline CDR1 and CDR2: KGHDR and SFDVKD.

The chain is built from TRBV28 and TRBJ1-3; D is possibly TRBD1 (5 bases). Per germline, CDR1 MDHEN and CDR2 SYDVKM. Trimming stripped 4 bases from V and 0 bases from J, with 10 bases between. The CDR3 is 15 residues long. The CDR3 loop reads CASSSGGSSGNTIYF. CDR3 nucleotide sequence: TGTGCCAGCAGTTCCGGGGGAAGCTCTGGAAACACCATATATTTT.

V is TRBV19 and J is TRBJ1-1; D remains ambiguous. Trimming left V 2 bases short and J 4 bases short, with 17 bases between. CDR1 and CDR2 (germline): LNHDA, SQIVND (reference sequence). The length of the CDR3 is 16 residues. The CDR3 here is CASSIRQRPGGTEAFF. The DNA of the CDR3 is TGTGCCAGTAGTATAAGGCAGAGGCCCGGAGGCACTGAAGCTTTCTTT.

The chain is built from TRBV2 and TRBJ1-1; 9 positions match TRBD1. This CDR3 contains 12 residues. V trimming: 7 bases; J trimming: 11 bases; junction bases outside the gene matches: 8. The germline V gene has CDR1 SNHLY and CDR2 FYNNEI. CDR3 amino acids: CASITGGDTAFF. CDR3 DNA sequence: TGTGCCAGCATAACAGGGGGCGATACCGCTTTCTTT.